A selection of T cell receptor beta chains follows, all from one sample in a study of blood T cell repertoires in COVID-19. Using immunoSEQ multiplex PCR, the repertoire was profiled, and TCRdb retains in-frame clones only, with some absent. The sample has 35,000 to 45,000 clones, about 85% seen once. Sequencing was performed on peripheral blood. All receptors derive from a human donor in a cohort sampled during active COVID-19. CDR3s include the opening cysteine and the closing phenylalanine or tryptophan. Each record gives: V gene, clone size, J gene, D gene, CDR3 protein, CDR3 DNA. A D gene is named only where the DNA matches it firmly. Size is omitted from some rows. Given values are once, few, many or a class for expanded clones.

TRBV3-1/TRBV3-2,NA,TRBJ1-2,NA,CASSQGIGSNYGYTF,TGTGCCAGCAGCCAAGGAATAGGGAGTAACTATGGCTACACCTTC
TRBV19,few,TRBJ1-1,NA,CASSAHQGRRTEAFF,TGTGCCAGTAGTGCCCACCAGGGCAGGCGCACTGAAGCTTTCTTT
TRBV9,NA,TRBJ1-5,TRBD1,CASSVEGQGDQPQHF,TGTGCCAGCAGCGTAGAGGGACAGGGAGATCAGCCCCAGCATTTT
TRBV12-2,NA,TRBJ2-5,NA,CASRQDMGLAPQETQYF,TGTGCAAGTCGCCAAGACATGGGGCTAGCGCCCCAAGAGACCCAGTACTTC
TRBV18,NA,TRBJ2-3,TRBD1,CASSPESRGTDTQYF,TGTGCCAGCTCACCAGAGAGCAGGGGGACAGATACGCAGTATTTT
TRBV6-2/TRBV6-3,NA,TRBJ2-7,NA,CASSFRDTLNEQYF,TGTGCCAGCAGTTTCCGGGACACCTTAAACGAGCAGTACTTC
TRBV2,NA,TRBJ1-5,TRBD1,CASSAGGGNQPQHF,TGTGCCAGCAGCGCAGGGGGCGGCAATCAGCCCCAGCATTTT
TRBV7-2,NA,TRBJ1-1,NA,CASSLVLGANTEAFF,TGTGCCAGCAGCTTAGTCTTAGGGGCGAACACTGAAGCTTTCTTT
TRBV7-2,NA,TRBJ2-3,TRBD1,CASSSGQGGIAQYF,TGTGCCAGCAGCTCGGGACAGGGGGGAATAGCGCAGTATTTT
TRBV7-8,NA,TRBJ2-1,TRBD2,CASQRSLAGFPYEQFF,TGTGCCAGCCAGAGGTCCCTAGCGGGGTTCCCGTATGAGCAGTTCTTC
TRBV7-8,NA,TRBJ2-1,TRBD2,CASSLGVAPGGNEQFF,TGTGCCAGCAGCTTAGGGGTGGCCCCGGGGGGCAATGAGCAGTTCTTC
TRBV12-3/TRBV12-4,few,TRBJ2-7,TRBD1,CASSLGDSYEQYF,TGTGCCAGCAGTTTAGGGGACAGCTACGAGCAGTACTTC
TRBV6-4,NA,TRBJ2-6,TRBD1,CASSGTGGPAGANVLTF,TGTGCCAGCTCCGGGACAGGGGGCCCGGCTGGGGCCAACGTCCTGACTTTC
TRBV28,NA,TRBJ1-1,TRBD1,CASSERGPTEAFF,TGTGCCAGCAGTGAAAGGGGGCCCACTGAAGCTTTCTTT
TRBV9,NA,TRBJ2-2,NA,CASSGERNTGELFF,TGTGCCAGCAGCGGAGAGAGAAACACCGGGGAGCTGTTTTTT
TRBV6-5,NA,TRBJ1-2,TRBD1,CASSPRGQAHGYTF,TGTGCCAGCAGTCCCAGGGGACAGGCCCATGGCTACACCTTC
TRBV3-1/TRBV3-2,NA,TRBJ2-6,TRBD1,CASSQGQGHTSGANVLTF,TGTGCCAGCAGCCAAGGACAGGGCCACACCTCTGGGGCCAACGTCCTGACTTTC
TRBV19,NA,TRBJ2-3,TRBD2,CASSPRTSVDTQYF,TGTGCCAGTAGTCCCCGGACTAGTGTGGATACGCAGTATTTT
TRBV28,NA,TRBJ1-6,NA,CASRPDSRSSPLHF,TGTGCCAGCAGACCGGACAGCCGGTCCTCACCCCTCCACTTT
TRBV4-1,NA,TRBJ2-5,TRBD1,CASSQGPGTEETQYF,TGCGCCAGCAGCCAAGGGCCCGGGACAGAAGAGACCCAGTACTTC
TRBV9,NA,TRBJ2-7,NA,CASSPAGSPSYEQYF,TGTGCCAGCAGCCCTGCGGGGTCTCCCTCCTACGAGCAGTACTTC
TRBV5-4,NA,TRBJ2-5,NA,CASSGSGGGVQETQYF,TGTGCCAGCAGCGGGTCGGGAGGGGGCGTCCAAGAGACCCAGTACTTC
TRBV5-1,NA,TRBJ2-7,TRBD2,CASSLGSSGGEEQYF,TGCGCCAGCAGCTTGGGTTCTAGCGGGGGGGAAGAGCAGTACTTC
TRBV28,NA,TRBJ2-5,NA,CASSLFGGPQETQYF,TGTGCCAGCAGTTTGTTCGGGGGACCCCAAGAGACCCAGTACTTC
TRBV4-1,NA,TRBJ2-7,NA,CASSHNPRRKTYEQYF,TGCGCCAGCAGCCATAATCCCCGCAGGAAAACCTACGAGCAGTACTTC
TRBV6-5,NA,TRBJ2-7,NA,CASSYFQGKHYEQYF,TGTGCCAGCAGTTACTTCCAGGGGAAACACTACGAGCAGTACTTC
TRBV4-1,NA,TRBJ1-4,TRBD1,CASSQGQGAATNEKLFF,TGCGCCAGCAGCCAAGGACAGGGGGCTGCAACTAATGAAAAACTGTTTTTT
TRBV19,NA,TRBJ1-1,NA,CASSHLGLMNTEAFF,TGTGCCAGTAGTCATCTGGGCCTTATGAACACTGAAGCTTTCTTT
TRBV4-2,NA,TRBJ2-3,TRBD2,CASSQRGATDTQYF,TGTGCCAGCAGTCAGCGGGGGGCCACAGATACGCAGTATTTT